Shown below are 28 T cell receptor beta chains from a single sample sequenced in a study of cytotoxic CD8 clonotypes in ibrutinib-treated CLL (TCRdb year 2021). The time point label here, explained by the study, means: about eleven months on ibrutinib. The library was built by means of the immunoSEQ multiplex PCR assay. TCRdb stores this immuneACCESS table with in-frame sequences only. Part of the clones is absent; in the studies checked, under half of the shortfall reflects unresolved V genes, and no reason is known for the rest. A total of over 200,000 clones appear in this sample, roughly 73% of them only once. The ten largest clones add up to over 10% of the sample. This specimen was PBMCs, taken after 12 months of ibrutinib treatment. The source of these receptors is a human donor with chronic lymphocytic leukemia.

The chain combines TRBV28 with TRBJ2-5, with D tentatively TRBD1 or TRBD2 (5 bases each). Germline V gene lookup returns CDR1 MDHEN and CDR2 SYDVKM. The CDR3 runs 15 residues. Trimming removed 1 base from V and 4 bases from J, with 13 bases in between. The DNA for the CDR3 is TGTGCCAGCAGTTTATTGAGGGGCATCGGAGAGACCCAGTACTTC. Its translation: CASSLLRGIGETQYF. Supplemented by reference TRBV28 and TRBJ2-5, the full variable domain reads DVKVTQSSRYLVKRTGEKVFLECVQDMDHENMFWYRQDPGLGLRLIYFSYDVKMKEKGDIPEGYSVSREKKERFSLILESASTNQTSMYLCASSLLRGIGETQYFGPGTRLLVL.

This sequence joins TRBV5-6 and TRBJ2-1; 7 bases agree with TRBD2. The germline V gene has CDR1 SGHDT and CDR2 YYEEEE. The junction had 11 bases not matched to a gene; V was cut back by 4 bases and J by 7 bases. CDR3 size: 15 residues. CDR3 sequence: CASSRWEGFQNEQFF. Written as DNA, the CDR3 is TGTGCCAGCAGCCGGTGGGAGGGTTTCCAAAATGAGCAGTTCTTC.

This chain's CDR3 is CASSPQGALNGQPQHF. The CDR3 DNA sequence: TGTGCCAGCAGTCCACAGGGGGCCCTGAACGGTCAGCCCCAGCATTTT. The chain combines TRBV2 with TRBJ1-5; TRBD1 agrees at 9 bases. This CDR3 spans 16 amino acids. V lost 5 bases to trimming and J lost 6 bases; unmatched junction nucleotides: 11. Germline V CDR1 and CDR2: SNHLY, FYNNEI.

This clone showed up just a few times. V is TRBV7-3 and J is TRBJ1-1; D unresolved. Germline V lookup: CDR1 SGHTA, CDR2 FQGTGA. The CDR3 has 13 residues. The V end lost 4 bases, the J end lost 3 bases, and 9 bases lay between the germline ends. CDR3 amino acids: CASSSSGYTEAFF. The CDR3 nucleotides are TGTGCCAGCAGCTCCAGTGGTTACACTGAAGCTTTCTTT.

CDR3 DNA: TGTGCCAGTAGCCCTAACGATTTCTACGAGCAGTACTTC. Its translation: CASSPNDFYEQYF. The chain combines TRBV19 with TRBJ2-7; the D is unclear. Looked up from germline, CDR1 is LNHDA and CDR2 is SQIVND (reference sequence). CDR3 length equals 13 residues. Trimming cost V 6 bases and J 3 bases, with 12 bases left between them.

The genes are TRBV5-1 and TRBJ2-2; D call uncertain. The CDR3 contains 13 residues. V was pared by 2 bases and J by 6 bases, with 8 bases between. CDR1 SGHRS and CDR2 YFSETQ come from the germline V gene. The CDR3 protein is CASSFRYPGELFF. DNA for the CDR3: TGCGCCAGCAGCTTTCGGTACCCCGGGGAGCTGTTTTTT. The entire variable domain, with the rest obtained from reference TRBV5-1 and TRBJ2-2, is as follows: KAGVTQTPRYLIKTRGQQVTLSCSPISGHRSVSWYQQTPGQGLQFLFEYFSETQRNKGNFPGRFSGRQFSNSRSEMNVSTLELGDSALYLCASSFRYPGELFFGEGSRLTVL.

A few counts support this clone. This sequence joins TRBV27 and TRBJ1-2, with 7 positions matching TRBD1. Germline V gene sequence: CDR1 MNHEY, CDR2 SMNVEV (reference sequence). The CDR3 is made up of 14 amino acids. With V trimmed by 2 bases and J by 7 bases, 7 bases remained unmatched. The CDR3 protein is CASSLVGGSGGYTF. The CDR3, as DNA: TGTGCCAGCAGTTTAGTAGGGGGCAGCGGTGGCTACACCTTC.

The rearrangement joins TRBV30 to TRBJ1-2, with D possibly matching TRBD1 (6 bases). This CDR3 has 15 amino acids. Germline V gives CDR1 GTSNPN, CDR2 SVGIG (reference sequence). V gave up 4 bases and J gave up 3 bases, with 18 bases separating them. CDR3 protein: CAWTELGGQDYGYTF. The CDR3 nucleotides read TGTGCCTGGACAGAGCTGGGGGGGCAGGACTATGGCTACACCTTC.

The rearrangement uses TRBV28 and TRBJ2-2, with D possibly called TRBD1 or TRBD2 (5 bases each). With 5 bases removed from V and 4 bases from J, the gap between germline ends came to 8 bases. From germline, CDR1 is MDHEN and CDR2 SYDVKM. CDR3 size: 13 residues. As DNA, the CDR3 is TGTGCCAGCAGTCCGGGACCCACCGGGGAGCTGTTTTTT. It translates to CASSPGPTGELFF.

V gene TRBV28 combines with J gene TRBJ2-5, with no clear D. From germline, CDR1 is MDHEN and CDR2 SYDVKM. The CDR3 spans 17 residues. Trimming pared 2 bases from V and 5 bases from J, leaving 21 bases between. The CDR3 reads CASSLRHAAAQSETQYF. In nucleotides, the CDR3 is TGTGCCAGCAGTTTACGACATGCCGCGGCTCAAAGCGAGACCCAGTACTTC. The full variable domain, in which reference TRBV28 and TRBJ2-5 provide the parts outside the CDR3, is DVKVTQSSRYLVKRTGEKVFLECVQDMDHENMFWYRQDPGLGLRLIYFSYDVKMKEKGDIPEGYSVSREKKERFSLILESASTNQTSMYLCASSLRHAAAQSETQYFGPGTRLLVL.

V and J are TRBV4-1 and TRBJ1-1, with unresolved D. CDR1 is MGHRA, CDR2 YSYEKL, per germline. CDR3 length: 14 residues. Trimming took 0 bases from V and 3 from J, leaving 8 bases between them. The CDR3 loop is CASSQDSGDTEAFF. The DNA of the CDR3 is TGCGCCAGCAGCCAAGATTCCGGGGACACTGAAGCTTTCTTT.

The CDR3 loop reads CASSREAMYEQYF. The CDR3 DNA is TGCGCCAGCAGCAGGGAGGCGATGTACGAGCAGTACTTC. The chain couples TRBV5-1 to TRBJ2-7, with a possible D match to TRBD2 (6 bases). Germline V lookup: CDR1 SGHRS, CDR2 YFSETQ. This CDR3 comprises 13 residues. V gave up 4 bases and J gave up 4 bases, with 12 bases separating them.

The chain is built from TRBV19 and TRBJ2-3; TRBD1 is a possible D gene (5 bases). Per germline, CDR1 LNHDA and CDR2 SQIVND (reference sequence). The CDR3 extends over 15 amino acids. The germline V and J ends were trimmed by 0 bases and 1 base, with 8 bases remaining between them. The chain's CDR3 is CASSIEGARTDTQYF. CDR3 in DNA: TGTGCCAGTAGTATAGAAGGGGCCCGCACAGATACGCAGTATTTT.

The V gene is TRBV7-2, the J gene TRBJ2-7; D gene uncertain. CDR1 SGHTA and CDR2 FQGNSA come from the germline V gene. The CDR3 spans 12 residues. V gave up 1 base and J gave up 3 bases, with 4 bases separating them. This CDR3 reads CASSLGVYEQYF. The CDR3 DNA is TGTGCCAGCAGCTTAGGCGTCTACGAGCAGTACTTC.

The rearrangement uses TRBV6-1 and TRBJ1-1; D unresolved. CDR3 length: 14 residues. Germline lookup yields CDR1 MNHNS and CDR2 SASEGT. Deletions cut 7 bases from V and 0 bases from J, with 12 bases between. CDR3 DNA: TGTGCCAGCACCTTAGGGAGAATGAACACTGAAGCTTTCTTT. Translated, it gives CASTLGRMNTEAFF.

The genes are TRBV28 and TRBJ1-5; 8 nucleotides line up with TRBD1. CDR1 MDHEN and CDR2 SYDVKM come from the germline V gene. The CDR3 loop spans 15 amino acids. The J segment lost 4 bases and the V segment lost 5 bases, leaving 7 bases of the junction unmatched. The CDR3 is CASSTRDRMNQPQHF. In nucleotides, the CDR3 is TGTGCCAGCAGTACCCGGGACAGGATGAATCAGCCCCAGCATTTT.

The V and J genes are TRBV28 and TRBJ2-7, with a weak D call TRBD2 (9 bases). The CDR3 runs 13 residues. Trimming left V 7 bases short and J 3 bases short, with 13 bases between. Germline V gene lookup returns CDR1 MDHEN and CDR2 SYDVKM. The DNA for the CDR3 is TGTGCCAGCACTAGCGGGACAGGCTACGAGCAGTACTTC. It specifies CASTSGTGYEQYF.

The chain has TRBV2 and TRBJ2-7; 7 bases agree with TRBD2. The CDR3 contains 17 residues. V was clipped by 3 bases and J by 0 bases; unmatched bases: 11. Germline CDR1 and CDR2: SNHLY and FYNNEI. In nucleotides, the CDR3 is TGTGCCAGCAGTGACCCCGTCCCCGGGGGGTTCTCCTACGAGCAGTACTTC. Protein sequence: CASSDPVPGGFSYEQYF.

This sequence joins TRBV28 and TRBJ2-5; D might be TRBD1 (5 bases). CDR3 length: 18 amino acids. V lost 2 bases, J lost 2 bases, and 21 bases lay in between. Looked up from germline, CDR1 is MDHEN and CDR2 is SYDVKM. The chain's CDR3 is CASSLLSGDRYLQETQYF. CDR3 coding DNA: TGTGCCAGCAGTTTACTGAGTGGAGACAGATACTTGCAAGAGACCCAGTACTTC.

This clone showed up just a few times. The rearrangement links TRBV15 to TRBJ2-1; 8 bases line up with TRBD2. Germline V gene data show CDR1 as LNHNV and CDR2 as YYDKDF (reference sequence). J gave up 6 bases and V 1 base, and 8 bases lay outside the gene matches. The CDR3 consists of 16 residues. The CDR3 coding sequence is TGTGCCACCAGCAGAGTAGCGGGACTACCCGTCAATGAGCAGTTCTTC. It translates to CATSRVAGLPVNEQFF.

V and J are TRBV27 and TRBJ2-1; D perhaps matches TRBD1 (7 bases). V lost 3 bases to trimming and J lost 4 bases, with 19 bases between them. CDR1 and CDR2 from the germline V gene are MNHEY and SMNVEV (reference sequence). The CDR3 covers 17 residues. The CDR3 sequence: CASSFRTGSGGYNEQFF. The CDR3 nucleotides are TGTGCCAGCAGTTTTAGGACAGGCTCCGGGGGATACAATGAGCAGTTCTTC.

A note on this clone: The sample holds other DNA sequences that translate to the same CDR3. This chain joins TRBV5-1 and TRBJ2-5; 11 positions match TRBD2. CDR3 length: 15 residues. The V gene end was trimmed by 5 bases and the J gene end by 2 bases; junction bases not matched to a gene: 5. Germline loops: CDR1 SGHRS, CDR2 YFSETQ. The CDR3 is CASRRGTSGQETQYF. The DNA for the CDR3 is TGCGCCAGCAGGCGGGGGACTAGCGGACAAGAGACCCAGTACTTC. The whole variable domain, filled in from reference TRBV5-1 and TRBJ2-5, reads KAGVTQTPRYLIKTRGQQVTLSCSPISGHRSVSWYQQTPGQGLQFLFEYFSETQRNKGNFPGRFSGRQFSNSRSEMNVSTLELGDSALYLCASRRGTSGQETQYFGPGTRLLVL.

This chain uses TRBV4-1 with TRBJ2-7, with 7 bases fitting TRBD2. CDR1 is MGHRA and CDR2 is YSYEKL in the germline V gene. The ends lost 0 bases at V and 2 bases at J; junction bases unmatched: 4. CDR3 length: 15 amino acids. Written as DNA, the CDR3 is TGCGCCAGCAGCCAAGATACTAGCGCCACCTACGAGCAGTACTTC. Residues: CASSQDTSATYEQYF.

The rearrangement joins TRBV5-1 to TRBJ1-2; 8 nucleotides line up with TRBD1. This CDR3 comprises 15 residues. Germline assignment: CDR1 SGHRS and CDR2 YFSETQ. V shed 1 base and J 1 base; nucleotides not matched to a gene: 3. CDR3 DNA: TGCGCCAGCAGCTTGTGGGACAGGCATAACTATGGCTACACCTTC. The encoded protein is CASSLWDRHNYGYTF.

This clone is a singleton in its sample. This chain connects TRBV4-2 to TRBJ2-1, with TRBD2 matching 8 bases. From germline, CDR1 is LGHNA and CDR2 YNFKEQ. The CDR3 has 20 residues. J lost 2 bases, V lost 2 bases, and 17 bases had no gene match. The CDR3 DNA follows: TGTGCCAGCAGCCAACGCTTCGGAGTCAGCGGGAGCGACGCCTACAATGAGCAGTTCTTC. Protein sequence: CASSQRFGVSGSDAYNEQFF.

The chain joins TRBV30 to TRBJ2-1; D is undetermined. The ends were cut back, 7 bases at V and 0 bases at J, with 10 bases in the middle. The germline V gene encodes CDR1 GTSNPN and CDR2 SVGIG (reference sequence). The CDR3 runs to 13 residues. Here the CDR3 reads CAFGRSSYNEQFF. In DNA form, the CDR3 reads TGTGCCTTTGGACGGAGCTCCTACAATGAGCAGTTCTTC.

This chain uses TRBV6-5 with TRBJ1-6; D gene ambiguous. This CDR3 region has 12 residues. The germline V gene has CDR1 MNHEY and CDR2 SVGAGI. V was trimmed by 6 bases and J by 10 bases, leaving 10 bases between them. The CDR3 DNA is TGTGCCAGCAGCTACCCGGGATCACCCCTCCACTTT. Translating it yields CASSYPGSPLHF.

In this sample, this clone turned up once. The genes are TRBV11-3 and TRBJ2-3; 8 bases match TRBD1. Trimming removed 9 bases from V and 2 bases from J; junction bases left unmatched: 4. This CDR3 has 13 amino acids. CDR1 and CDR2 from the germline V gene are SGHNT and YENEEA. In DNA form, the CDR3 reads TGTGCCAGTGGGACAGGAGTCACAGATACGCAGTATTTT. This codes for CASGTGVTDTQYF.